This T cell receptor beta chain was captured by sequencing in a study of T cell changes during pregnancy in multiple sclerosis. Between the trimmed V and J ends, which lost 1 base and 8 bases, there was a span of 20 bases. The germline CDR1 and CDR2 sequences are SGHTA and FQGNSA. This CDR3 spans 17 amino acids. Assay: immunoSEQ multiplex PCR; the TCRdb copy retains only in-frame clones and omits some. The sample holds 80,000 or so clones; around 90% are singletons and the top ten take about 2.8%. Specimen: peripheral blood, collected before pregnancy. The sequence came from a female donor with multiple sclerosis, enrolled in a pregnancy study. The chain has TRBV7-2 and TRBJ1-4; no clear D gene. For the CDR3, the DNA is TGTGCCAGCAGCTTAGAAGTTCCGGGTGCCTCGGGAGAAAAACTGTTTTTT. It yields the protein CASSLEVPGASGEKLFF.